The source of this TCR beta chain is a study of blood T cell repertoires in COVID-19. Study-wide context: Some COVID-19 samples were acute and others convalescent; all came from the United States, Italy and Spain. Nucleic acid was either cDNA or gDNA, and it came from T cells, B-cell-depleted T cells, or PBMCs.

Per the original data handling: Amplified reference gene primers provided the basis for estimating nucleated cell counts. This table comes from immunoSEQ multiplex PCR, and its TCRdb copy is limited to in-frame clones, with some not included. V and J calls plus clone size are reproduced from that table; the DNA served to infer D and trimming. In the table there are approximately 290,000 clones, over 75% of which are singletons. It was during active infection that Seattle patients were enrolled and then longitudinally followed. Trimming shortened V by 0 bases and J by 6 bases, and 15 bases separated the two germline ends. This CDR3 comprises 16 residues. In germline, CDR1 is SGDLS, CDR2 YYNGEE.

V and J are TRBV9 and TRBJ1-4; D is perhaps TRBD1 (6 bases). The clonotype was recovered from a human donor with COVID-19, enrolled during active disease. The donor label of this sample is uncertain. The sample was peripheral blood. CDR3 nucleotide sequence: TGTGCCAGCAGCGTAGATCTCGGTAGGGGGTATGAAAAACTGTTTTTT. This gives the protein CASSVDLGRGYEKLFF.